This T cell receptor beta chain was sequenced in a study of T cells in Graves' hyperthyroidism and ophthalmopathy. This clonotype was found many times. Germline CDR1 SGHTA, CDR2 FQGTGA. CDR3 size: 18 residues. Trimming at V came to 1 base and at J to 2 bases, leaving 12 bases not matched to a gene. Clinicians diagnosed patients from clinical symptoms, serum thyroxine and TRAb, thyroid ultrasound and orbital computed tomography. Amplified TCR beta CDR3 regions came from RNA transcripts. During a first-round RT-PCR of the TCR CDR3, the HTBI primer set was used. TCRdb reprocessed the multiplex PCR reads via MiXCR and lists one record per CDR3 protein. The table shows hundreds of thousands of distinct CDR3 sequences, with roughly 15% occurring only once.

The chain couples TRBV7-3 to TRBJ1-1; TRBD1 matches at 8 bases. The receptor was isolated from a man younger than 35 with Graves' ophthalmopathy. The specimen was blood. The CDR3 here is CASSLSGESGQGNTEAFF. CDR3 in DNA: TGTGCCAGCAGCTTAAGTGGGGAATCAGGACAGGGTAACACTGAAGCTTTCTTT.